This is a list of T cell receptor beta chains from one sample in a study of blood T cell repertoires in COVID-19. The data were produced by immunoSEQ multiplex PCR, yet TCRdb's version contains in-frame clones alone and is incomplete. The table shows roughly 190,000 clones, with 84% occurring only once. Sequencing input: peripheral blood. These receptors all stem from a woman in her sixties or seventies with active or convalescent COVID-19. CDR3s include the opening cysteine and the closing phenylalanine or tryptophan. The order of the fields is clone size, D gene, V gene, J gene, CDR3 protein, CDR3 DNA. A D gene is named only where the DNA matches it firmly. Clone size, where shown, is once, few, many, or a class for clones that have expanded.

>-|-|TRBV7-9|TRBJ2-1
CASSPSIDEQFF
TGTGCCAGCAGCCCATCAATTGATGAGCAGTTCTTC
>-|TRBD2|TRBV7-3|TRBJ2-2
CASSSGTSMGELFF
TGTGCCAGCAGCTCCGGGACTAGTATGGGGGAGCTGTTTTTT
>-|-|TRBV28|TRBJ1-2
CASSLWARRDTNYGYTF
TGTGCCAGCAGTTTATGGGCCCGTCGCGACACCAACTATGGCTACACCTTC
>-|-|TRBV18|TRBJ1-1
CASSRDTDTEAFF
TGTGCCAGCTCCCGGGACACGGACACTGAAGCTTTCTTT
>-|TRBD2|TRBV12-5|TRBJ2-3
CASGSGTKSGSLSTDTQYF
TGTGCTAGTGGTTCCGGAACGAAGAGCGGGAGCCTTAGCACAGATACGCAGTATTTT
>few|-|TRBV28|TRBJ1-2
CASSSSDRLGGYTF
-
>-|TRBD2|TRBV9|TRBJ2-1
CASIRLAGGRERIIRNEQFF
TGTGCCAGCATCCGCCTGGCGGGAGGGAGGGAAAGGATCATACGAAATGAGCAGTTCTTC
>-|TRBD1|TRBV9|TRBJ1-2
CASSRGTGSNYGYTF
TGTGCCAGCAGCCGAGGGACAGGGAGTAACTATGGCTACACCTTC
>-|TRBD2|TRBV28|TRBJ2-5
CASSTSGESHF
TGTGCCAGCAGCACTAGCGGGGAGTCCCACTTC
>-|-|TRBV6-9|TRBJ2-7
CASSAPTRYEQYF
TGTGCCAGCAGTGCTCCGACTCGCTACGAGCAGTACTTC
>once|TRBD1|TRBV2|TRBJ1-1
CASKAAGQGNTEAFF
TGTGCCAGCAAAGCCGCAGGACAGGGAAACACTGAAGCTTTCTTT
>-|TRBD1|TRBV5-4|TRBJ1-2
CASSLGGGQAGGYTF
TGTGCCAGCAGCTTGGGGGGGGGACAGGCCGGTGGCTACACCTTC
>-|TRBD1|TRBV19|TRBJ2-5
CASRSTGVSVETQYF
TGTGCCAGTAGGTCGACAGGGGTGTCGGTAGAGACCCAGTACTTC
>-|TRBD1|TRBV7-9|TRBJ1-2
CASSSPDRISSGYTF
TGTGCCAGCAGCTCCCCGGACAGGATAAGCTCTGGCTACACCTTC
>few|-|TRBV28|TRBJ2-2
CASSFSGLINTGELFF
TGTGCCAGCAGTTTCTCGGGACTGATCAACACCGGGGAGCTGTTTTTT
>-|-|TRBV21-1|TRBJ2-3
CASSKGGAGDSTDTQYF
TGTGCCAGCAGCAAAGGAGGGGCAGGGGATAGCACAGATACGCAGTATTTT
>-|TRBD1|TRBV5-1|TRBJ2-2
CASSPNRQGVSTGELFF
TGCGCCAGCAGCCCCAACCGACAGGGGGTTAGCACCGGGGAGCTGTTTTTT
>-|TRBD2|TRBV5-1|TRBJ2-1
CASSLTASGNNEQFF
TGCGCCAGCAGCTTGACGGCTAGCGGGAACAATGAGCAGTTCTTC
>many|TRBD1|TRBV5-8|TRBJ1-1
CASGHGTGGTEAFF
TGTGCCAGCGGCCACGGGACAGGGGGCACTGAAGCTTTCTTT
>few|-|TRBV5-1|TRBJ1-6
CASSPDLQGNSPLHF
TGCGCCAGCAGCCCGGACCTCCAGGGGAATTCACCCCTCCACTTT
>-|-|TRBV10-2|TRBJ1-1
CASTASRVVNTEAFF
TGCGCCAGCACTGCGTCACGGGTGGTGAACACTGAAGCTTTCTTT
>-|TRBD1|TRBV24-1|TRBJ2-3
CATSDPGQGADTQYF
TGTGCCACCAGTGACCCCGGACAGGGCGCGGATACGCAGTATTTT
>-|-|TRBV30|TRBJ1-1
CAWSGGPGSADTEAFF
TGTGCCTGGAGCGGTGGCCCCGGGTCGGCGGACACTGAAGCTTTCTTT
>once|-|TRBV19|TRBJ2-1
CASSASPSSYNEQFF
TGTGCCAGTAGTGCATCCCCGAGCTCCTACAATGAGCAGTTCTTC
>-|-|TRBV11-2|TRBJ1-3
CASSLLRNSGNTIYF
TGTGCCAGCAGCTTATTGAGGAACTCTGGAAACACCATATATTTT
>-|-|TRBV15|TRBJ1-4
CATSRASVTIGATNEKLFF
TGTGCCACCAGCAGAGCCTCCGTCACCATCGGGGCAACTAATGAAAAACTGTTTTTT
>-|TRBD1|TRBV6-6|TRBJ1-1
CASRERTGGGNTEAFF
TGTGCCAGCAGGGAGCGGACAGGGGGCGGAAACACTGAAGCTTTCTTT
>-|-|TRBV5-4|TRBJ1-3
CASRRGSGNTIYF
TGTGCCAGCAGACGGGGCTCTGGAAACACCATATATTTT
>-|TRBD2|TRBV2|TRBJ2-7
CASRASGRSYEQYF
TGTGCCTCCAGGGCTAGCGGGAGGAGCTACGAGCAGTACTTC
>-|-|TRBV4-2|TRBJ2-5
CASSPREGPRQETQYF
TGTGCCAGCAGCCCCCGCGAGGGCCCGCGCCAAGAGACCCAGTACTTC
>once|TRBD1|TRBV19|TRBJ2-1
CASSRQGAYNEQFF
TGTGCCAGTAGTAGACAGGGGGCTTACAATGAGCAGTTCTTC
>-|TRBD1|TRBV28|TRBJ2-2
CASSTPPGQGTFITGELFF
TGTGCCAGCAGTACTCCTCCGGGACAGGGTACGTTTATTACCGGGGAGCTGTTTTTT
>-|TRBD1|TRBV14|TRBJ1-3
CASSQQASWTGPGNTIYF
TGTGCCAGCAGCCAACAGGCGAGTTGGACAGGACCTGGAAACACCATATATTTT
>-|TRBD2|TRBV5-6|TRBJ2-7
CASRLSGRGSYEQYF
TGTGCCAGCAGACTGAGCGGGAGGGGGTCCTACGAGCAGTACTTC
>-|-|TRBV5-1|TRBJ2-7
CASQNGYEQYF
TGCGCCAGCCAAAACGGCTACGAGCAGTACTTC
>-|-|TRBV10-3|TRBJ1-2
CAISESGKGYTF
TGTGCCATCAGTGAGTCCGGGAAAGGCTACACCTTC
>-|TRBD2|TRBV6-5|TRBJ2-1
CASRLAGGPREQFF
TGTGCCAGCAGACTAGCGGGAGGCCCTCGTGAGCAGTTCTTC
>-|TRBD1|TRBV27|TRBJ2-7
CASSWGTGSSYEQYF
TGTGCCAGCAGTTGGGGGACAGGGAGCTCCTACGAGCAGTACTTC